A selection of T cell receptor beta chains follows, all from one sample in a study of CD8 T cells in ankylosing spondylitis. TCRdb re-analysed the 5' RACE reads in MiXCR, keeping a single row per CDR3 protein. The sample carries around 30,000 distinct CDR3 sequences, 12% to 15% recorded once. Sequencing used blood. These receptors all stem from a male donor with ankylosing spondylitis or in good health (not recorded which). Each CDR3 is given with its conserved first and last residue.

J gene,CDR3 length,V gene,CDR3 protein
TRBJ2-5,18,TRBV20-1,CSARHPASGYGVQETQYF
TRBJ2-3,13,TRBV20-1,CSARVGVTDTQYF
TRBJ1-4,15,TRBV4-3,CASSQLGQGDEKLFF
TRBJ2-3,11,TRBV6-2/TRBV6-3,CASARLDTQYF
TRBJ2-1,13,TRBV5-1,CASSLVGPNEQFF
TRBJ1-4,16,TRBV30,CAWRHRVAGTNEKLFF
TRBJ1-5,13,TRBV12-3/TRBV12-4,CASSFDSNQPQHF
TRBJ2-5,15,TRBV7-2,CASSPQGGGQETQYF
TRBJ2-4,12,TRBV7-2,CASSLQEGIQYF
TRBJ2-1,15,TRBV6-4,CASSLEGRGYNEQFF
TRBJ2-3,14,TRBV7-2,CASTRGSGADTQYF
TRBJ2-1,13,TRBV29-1,CSVVTAKSDEQFF
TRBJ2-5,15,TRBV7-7,CASSLGFAEQETQYF
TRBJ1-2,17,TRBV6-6,CASSYPFSASANYGYTF
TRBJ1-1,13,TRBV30,CAWSVGGDTEAFF
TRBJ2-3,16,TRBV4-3,CASSQEDRAGTDTQYF
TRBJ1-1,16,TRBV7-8,CASSLVTGWMNTEAFF
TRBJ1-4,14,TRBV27,CASSVRGRGEKLFF
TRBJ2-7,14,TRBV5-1,CASSFGGPPGEQYF
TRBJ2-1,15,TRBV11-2,CASSLEEFRGNEQFF
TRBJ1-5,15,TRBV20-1,CSARDPRGSIQPQHF
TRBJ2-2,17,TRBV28,CASSLEGLAGNTGELFF
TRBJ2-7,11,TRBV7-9,CASSLVHEQYF
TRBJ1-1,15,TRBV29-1,CSVEDRYNPNTEAFF
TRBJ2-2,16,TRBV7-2,CASSRRLVAQTGELFF
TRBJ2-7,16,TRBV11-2,CASSLGLNRGLGEQYF
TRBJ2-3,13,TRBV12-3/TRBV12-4,CASSPGDPDTQYF
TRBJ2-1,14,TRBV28,CASSWGQPDNEQFF
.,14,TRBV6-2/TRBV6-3,CASSRLTTTDTQHF
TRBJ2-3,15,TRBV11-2,CASSLVPNPTDTQYF
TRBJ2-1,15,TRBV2,CATALAGGDYNEQFF
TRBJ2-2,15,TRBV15,CATSRDLGNTGELFF
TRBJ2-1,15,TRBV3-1,CASSQDVLTPGEQFF
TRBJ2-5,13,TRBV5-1,CASSFDYQETQYF
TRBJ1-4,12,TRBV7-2,CASSLVNEKLFF
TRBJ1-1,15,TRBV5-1,CASSLGVGQNTEAFF
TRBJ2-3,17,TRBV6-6,CASSLGLGQGVTDTQYF